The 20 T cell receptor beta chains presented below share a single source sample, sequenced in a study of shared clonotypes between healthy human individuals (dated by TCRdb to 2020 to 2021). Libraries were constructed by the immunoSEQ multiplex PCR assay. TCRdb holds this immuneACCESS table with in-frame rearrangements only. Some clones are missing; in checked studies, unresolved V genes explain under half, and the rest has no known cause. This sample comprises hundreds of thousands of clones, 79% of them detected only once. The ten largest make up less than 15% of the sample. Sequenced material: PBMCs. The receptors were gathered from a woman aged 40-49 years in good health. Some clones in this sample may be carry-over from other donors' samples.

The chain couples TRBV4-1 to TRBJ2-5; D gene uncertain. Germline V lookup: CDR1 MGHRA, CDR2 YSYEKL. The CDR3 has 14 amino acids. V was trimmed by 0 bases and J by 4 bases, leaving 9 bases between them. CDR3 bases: TGCGCCAGCAGCCAAGAGGCGGTTCGAGAGACCCAGTACTTC. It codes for CASSQEAVRETQYF.

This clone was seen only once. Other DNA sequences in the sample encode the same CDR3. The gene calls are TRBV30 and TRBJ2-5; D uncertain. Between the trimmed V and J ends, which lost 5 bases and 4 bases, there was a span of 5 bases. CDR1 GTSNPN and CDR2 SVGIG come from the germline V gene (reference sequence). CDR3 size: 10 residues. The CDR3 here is CAWGRETQYF. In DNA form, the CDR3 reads TGTGCCTGGGGCCGAGAGACCCAGTACTTC.

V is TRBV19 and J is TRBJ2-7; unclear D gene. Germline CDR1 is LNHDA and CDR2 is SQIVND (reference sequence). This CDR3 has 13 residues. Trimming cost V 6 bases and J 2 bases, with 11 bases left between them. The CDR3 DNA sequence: TGTGCCAGTAGAGTTTCAGGCACCTACGAGCAGTACTTC. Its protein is CASRVSGTYEQYF.

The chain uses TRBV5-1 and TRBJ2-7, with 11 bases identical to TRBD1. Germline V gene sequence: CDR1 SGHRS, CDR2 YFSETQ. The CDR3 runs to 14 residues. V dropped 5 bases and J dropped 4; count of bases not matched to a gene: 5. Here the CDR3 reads CASSRTGGGYEQYF. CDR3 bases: TGCGCCAGCAGTAGGACAGGGGGCGGGTACGAGCAGTACTTC.

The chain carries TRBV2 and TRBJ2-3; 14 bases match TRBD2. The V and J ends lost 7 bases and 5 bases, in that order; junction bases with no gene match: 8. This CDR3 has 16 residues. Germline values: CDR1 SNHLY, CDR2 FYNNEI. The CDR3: CASMEVGTSGRDTQYF. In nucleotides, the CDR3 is TGTGCCAGCATGGAGGTTGGGACTAGCGGGAGAGATACGCAGTATTTT. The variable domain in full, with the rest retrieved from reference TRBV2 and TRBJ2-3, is EPEVTQTPSHQVTQMGQEVILRCVPISNHLYFYWYRQILGQKVEFLVSFYNNEISEKSEIFDDQFSVERPDGSNFTLKIRSTKLEDSAMYFCASMEVGTSGRDTQYFGPGTRLTVL.

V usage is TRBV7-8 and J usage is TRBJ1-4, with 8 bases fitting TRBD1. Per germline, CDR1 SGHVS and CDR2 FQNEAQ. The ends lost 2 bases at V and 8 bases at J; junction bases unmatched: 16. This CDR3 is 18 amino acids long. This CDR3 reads CASSLYPRGRGLVEKLFF. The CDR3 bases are TGTGCCAGCAGCTTATATCCCCGGGGCAGGGGGCTTGTCGAAAAACTGTTTTTT.

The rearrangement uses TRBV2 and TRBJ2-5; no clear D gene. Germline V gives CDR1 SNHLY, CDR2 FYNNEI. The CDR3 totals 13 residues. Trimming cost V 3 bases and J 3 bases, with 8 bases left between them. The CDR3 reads CASSDAAKETQYF. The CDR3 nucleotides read TGTGCCAGCAGTGACGCAGCCAAAGAGACCCAGTACTTC.

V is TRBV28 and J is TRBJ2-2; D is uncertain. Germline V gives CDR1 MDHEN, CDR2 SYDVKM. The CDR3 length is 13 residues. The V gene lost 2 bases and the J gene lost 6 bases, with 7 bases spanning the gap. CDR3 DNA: TGTGCCAGCAGTTTAGTTGGGTCCGGGGAGCTGTTTTTT. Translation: CASSLVGSGELFF.

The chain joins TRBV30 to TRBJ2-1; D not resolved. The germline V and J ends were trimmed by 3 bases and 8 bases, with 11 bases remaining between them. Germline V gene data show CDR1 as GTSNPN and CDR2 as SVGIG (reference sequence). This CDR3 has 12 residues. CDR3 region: CAWSMNSDEQFF. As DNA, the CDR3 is TGTGCCTGGAGCATGAATAGTGATGAGCAGTTCTTC.

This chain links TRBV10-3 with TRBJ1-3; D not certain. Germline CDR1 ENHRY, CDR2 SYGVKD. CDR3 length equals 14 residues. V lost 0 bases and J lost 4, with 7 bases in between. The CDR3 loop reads CAISESGRGNTIYF. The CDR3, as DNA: TGTGCCATCAGTGAGTCGGGCAGGGGAAACACCATATATTTT.

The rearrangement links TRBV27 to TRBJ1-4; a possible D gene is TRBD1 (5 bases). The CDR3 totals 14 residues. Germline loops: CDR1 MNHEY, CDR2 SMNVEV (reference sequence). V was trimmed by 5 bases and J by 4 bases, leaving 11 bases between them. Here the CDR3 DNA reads TGTGCCAGCAGTCGTGCGGGGGGTAATGAAAAACTGTTTTTT. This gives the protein CASSRAGGNEKLFF.

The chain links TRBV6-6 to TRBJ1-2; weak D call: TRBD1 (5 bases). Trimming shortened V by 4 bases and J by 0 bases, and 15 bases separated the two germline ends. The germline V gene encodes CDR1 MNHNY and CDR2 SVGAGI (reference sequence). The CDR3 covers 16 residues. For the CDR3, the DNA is TGTGCCAGCAGTTCCAGTGGGACGTCTTCTAACTATGGCTACACCTTC. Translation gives CASSSSGTSSNYGYTF.

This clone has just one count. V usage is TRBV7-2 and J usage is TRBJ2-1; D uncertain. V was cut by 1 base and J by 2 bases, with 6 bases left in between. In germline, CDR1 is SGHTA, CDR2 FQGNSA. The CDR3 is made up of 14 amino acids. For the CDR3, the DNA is TGTGCCAGCAGCTTAGTTAACGCCTACAATGAGCAGTTCTTC. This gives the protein CASSLVNAYNEQFF.

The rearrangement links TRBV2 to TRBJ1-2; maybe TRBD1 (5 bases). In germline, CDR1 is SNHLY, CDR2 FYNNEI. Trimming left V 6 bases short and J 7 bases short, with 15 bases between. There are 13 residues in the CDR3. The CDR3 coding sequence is TGTGCCAGCAGCGTGGCCGGGGGTGGTGGCTACACCTTC. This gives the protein CASSVAGGGGYTF.

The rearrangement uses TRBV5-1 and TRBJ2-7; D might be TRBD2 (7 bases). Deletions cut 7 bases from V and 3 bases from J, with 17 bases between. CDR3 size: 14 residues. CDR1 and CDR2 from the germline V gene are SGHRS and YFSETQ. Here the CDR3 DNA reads TGCGCCAGCCGGGGGGCGGGACCAGTCTACGAGCAGTACTTC. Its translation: CASRGAGPVYEQYF. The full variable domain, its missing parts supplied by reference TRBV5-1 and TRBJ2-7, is KAGVTQTPRYLIKTRGQQVTLSCSPISGHRSVSWYQQTPGQGLQFLFEYFSETQRNKGNFPGRFSGRQFSNSRSEMNVSTLELGDSALYLCASRGAGPVYEQYFGPGTRLTVT.

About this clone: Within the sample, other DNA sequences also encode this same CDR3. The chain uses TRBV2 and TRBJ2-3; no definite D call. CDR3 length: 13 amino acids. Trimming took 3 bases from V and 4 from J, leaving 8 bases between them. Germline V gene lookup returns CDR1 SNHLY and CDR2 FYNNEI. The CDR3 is CASSDGIADTQYF. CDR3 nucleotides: TGTGCCAGCAGTGATGGCATCGCAGATACGCAGTATTTT.

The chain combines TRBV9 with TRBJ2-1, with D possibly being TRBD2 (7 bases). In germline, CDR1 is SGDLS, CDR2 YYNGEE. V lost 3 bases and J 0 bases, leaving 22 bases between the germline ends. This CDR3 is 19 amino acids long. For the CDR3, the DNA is TGTGCCAGCAGCGGAGGGGGGGCCGGGATTCCCCGCTCCTACAATGAGCAGTTCTTC. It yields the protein CASSGGGAGIPRSYNEQFF.

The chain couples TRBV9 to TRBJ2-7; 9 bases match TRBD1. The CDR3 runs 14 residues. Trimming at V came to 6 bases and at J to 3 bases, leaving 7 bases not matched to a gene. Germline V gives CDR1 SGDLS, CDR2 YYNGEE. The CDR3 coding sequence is TGTGCCAGCACTCCGGGACAGGGTATCTACGAGCAGTACTTC. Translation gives CASTPGQGIYEQYF.

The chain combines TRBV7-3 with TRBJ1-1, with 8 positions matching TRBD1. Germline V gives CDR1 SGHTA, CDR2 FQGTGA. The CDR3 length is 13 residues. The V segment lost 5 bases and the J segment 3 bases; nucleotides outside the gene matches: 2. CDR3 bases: TGTGCCAGCAGCCAGGGGGCGTACACTGAAGCTTTCTTT. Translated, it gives CASSQGAYTEAFF.

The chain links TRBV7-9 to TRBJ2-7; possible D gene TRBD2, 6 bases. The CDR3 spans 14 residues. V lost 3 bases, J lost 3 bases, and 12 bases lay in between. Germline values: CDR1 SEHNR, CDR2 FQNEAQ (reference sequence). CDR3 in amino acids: CASSLVGSIYEQYF. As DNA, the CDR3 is TGTGCCAGCAGCTTGGTCGGGAGCATCTACGAGCAGTACTTC.